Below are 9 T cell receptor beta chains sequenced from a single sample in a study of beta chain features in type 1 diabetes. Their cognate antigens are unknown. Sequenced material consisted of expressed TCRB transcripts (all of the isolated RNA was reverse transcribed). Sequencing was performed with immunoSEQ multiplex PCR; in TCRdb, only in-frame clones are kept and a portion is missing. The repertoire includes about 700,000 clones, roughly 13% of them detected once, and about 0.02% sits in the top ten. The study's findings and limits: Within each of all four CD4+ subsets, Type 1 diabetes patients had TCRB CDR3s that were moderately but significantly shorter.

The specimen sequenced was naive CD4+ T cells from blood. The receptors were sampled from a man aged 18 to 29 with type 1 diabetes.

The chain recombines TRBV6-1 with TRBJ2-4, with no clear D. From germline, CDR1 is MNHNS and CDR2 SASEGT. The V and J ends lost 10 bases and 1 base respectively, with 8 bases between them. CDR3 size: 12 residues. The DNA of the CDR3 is TGTGCCACGGGCAGGGCCAAAAACATTCAGTACTTC. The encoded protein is CATGRAKNIQYF.

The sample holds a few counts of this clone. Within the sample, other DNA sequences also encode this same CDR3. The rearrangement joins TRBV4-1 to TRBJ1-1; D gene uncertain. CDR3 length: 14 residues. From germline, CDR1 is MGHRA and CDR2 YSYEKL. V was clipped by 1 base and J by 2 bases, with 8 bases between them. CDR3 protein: CASSQVSGNTEAFF. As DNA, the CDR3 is TGCGCCAGCAGCCAAGTATCTGGTAACACTGAAGCTTTCTTT.

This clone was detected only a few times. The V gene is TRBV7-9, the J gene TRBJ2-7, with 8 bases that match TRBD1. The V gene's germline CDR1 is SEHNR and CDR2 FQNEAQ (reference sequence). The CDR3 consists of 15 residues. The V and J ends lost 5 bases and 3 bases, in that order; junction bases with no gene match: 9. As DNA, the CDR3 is TGTGCCAGCAGCCTCCTTAGACAGGGGAGCTACGAGCAGTACTTC. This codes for CASSLLRQGSYEQYF.

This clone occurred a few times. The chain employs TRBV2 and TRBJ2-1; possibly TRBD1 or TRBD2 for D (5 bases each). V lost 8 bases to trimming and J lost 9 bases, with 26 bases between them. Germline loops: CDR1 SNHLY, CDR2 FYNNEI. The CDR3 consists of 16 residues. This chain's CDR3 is CASPRGASPRDGEQFF. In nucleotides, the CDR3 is TGTGCCAGCCCGAGGGGAGCTAGCCCAAGGGATGGTGAGCAGTTCTTC.

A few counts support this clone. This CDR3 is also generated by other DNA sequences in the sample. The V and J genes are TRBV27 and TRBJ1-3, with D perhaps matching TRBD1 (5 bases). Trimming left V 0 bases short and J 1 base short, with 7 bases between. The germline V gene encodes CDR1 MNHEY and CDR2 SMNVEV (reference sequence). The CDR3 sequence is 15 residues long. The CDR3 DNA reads TGTGCCAGCAGTTTATCGCCAGGGTCTGGAAACACCATATATTTT. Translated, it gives CASSLSPGSGNTIYF.

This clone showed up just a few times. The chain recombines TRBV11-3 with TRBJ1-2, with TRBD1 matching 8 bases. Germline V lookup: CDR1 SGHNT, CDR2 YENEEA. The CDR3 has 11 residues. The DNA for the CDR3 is TGTGCTACCCAGGGGGCCCAGGGCTACACCTTC. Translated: CATQGAQGYTF. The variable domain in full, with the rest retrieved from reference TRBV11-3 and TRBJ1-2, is EAGVVQSPRYKIIEKKQPVAFWCNPISGHNTLYWYLQNLGQGPELLIRYENEEAVDDSQLPKDRFSAERLKGVDSTLKIQPAELGDSAVYLCATQGAQGYTFGSGTRLTVV.

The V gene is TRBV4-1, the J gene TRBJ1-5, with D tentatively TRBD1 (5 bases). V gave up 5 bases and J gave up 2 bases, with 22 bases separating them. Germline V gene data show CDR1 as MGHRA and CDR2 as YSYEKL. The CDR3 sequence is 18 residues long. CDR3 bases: TGCGCCAGCAGCGCGCCCCTGTCCGGGGGTCGGGGCAATCAGCCCCAGCATTTT. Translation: CASSAPLSGGRGNQPQHF.

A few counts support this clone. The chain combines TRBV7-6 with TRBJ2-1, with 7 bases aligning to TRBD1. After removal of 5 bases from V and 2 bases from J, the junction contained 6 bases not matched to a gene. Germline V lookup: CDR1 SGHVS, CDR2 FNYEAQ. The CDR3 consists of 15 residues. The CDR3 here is CASSLLQGAYNEQFF. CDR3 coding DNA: TGTGCCAGCAGCCTACTGCAGGGGGCCTACAATGAGCAGTTCTTC.

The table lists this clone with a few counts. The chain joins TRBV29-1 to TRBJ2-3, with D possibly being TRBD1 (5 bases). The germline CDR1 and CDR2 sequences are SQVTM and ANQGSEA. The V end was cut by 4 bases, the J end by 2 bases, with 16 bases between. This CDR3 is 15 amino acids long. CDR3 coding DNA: TGCAGCGTTGCCCCGGACAATAGTATCACAGATACGCAGTATTTT. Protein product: CSVAPDNSITDTQYF.